These T cell receptor beta chains were read from a single sample in a study of blood T cell repertoires in COVID-19. Some clones are missing from TCRdb's copy, which holds only in-frame ones; the method was immunoSEQ multiplex PCR. Here the sample spans hundreds of thousands of clones, 85% to 95% being singletons. The specimen was PBMCs or T cells enriched from blood (not recorded which). These receptors all come from a woman aged 18-35 years who had recovered from COVID-19. The CDR3 runs from the conserved cysteine through the conserved F or W.

J: TRBJ2-7; V: TRBV2; CDR3: CASSDVAGVEQYF
J: TRBJ2-5; V: TRBV27; CDR3: CASSFNAGRYQETQYF
J: TRBJ2-7; V: TRBV7-2; CDR3: CASSSTGGSYEQYF
J: TRBJ2-2; V: TRBV4-2; CDR3: CASSKKASGNTGELFF
J: TRBJ1-1; V: TRBV27; CDR3: CASSLGGGLAFF
J: TRBJ1-1; V: TRBV2; CDR3: CASLPGGVTEAFF
J: TRBJ2-3; V: TRBV5-4; CDR3: CASSPGGTSGTDTQYF
J: TRBJ1-4; V: TRBV7-2; CDR3: CASSLEATGAKLFF
J: TRBJ1-1; V: TRBV2; CDR3: CASSQGENTEAFF
J: TRBJ2-1; V: TRBV7-3; CDR3: CASSLSPNRGLAHEQFF
J: TRBJ2-7; V: TRBV25-1; CDR3: CASSETGVGEQYF
J: TRBJ2-4; V: TRBV18; CDR3: CASSPPLGTPLKNIQYF
J: TRBJ1-1; V: TRBV2; CDR3: CASSGDRVTEAFF
J: TRBJ1-1; V: TRBV24-1; CDR3: CATRGQGEAFF
J: TRBJ1-5; V: TRBV10-3; CDR3: CAISERGDYNQPQHF
J: TRBJ1-2; V: TRBV7-8; CDR3: CASSLDNRGFGYTF
J: TRBJ2-1; V: TRBV5-4; CDR3: CASSRGSYNEQFF
J: TRBJ2-3; V: TRBV11-2; CDR3: CASSLGAGAGADTQYF
J: TRBJ1-1; V: TRBV3-1/TRBV3-2; CDR3: CASSLVGGATTEAFF
J: TRBJ2-7; V: TRBV7-6; CDR3: CASSPRTSGSPNEQYF
J: TRBJ1-6; V: TRBV18; CDR3: CASSVGGRTAPLHF